This T cell receptor (beta chain) came from a study of blood T cell repertoires in COVID-19. Study overall: Material from acute and convalescent COVID-19 was sourced from the United States, Italy and Spain. Nucleic acid was either cDNA or gDNA, and it came from T cells, B-cell-depleted T cells, or PBMCs.

The CDR3 runs 16 residues. Germline loops: CDR1 MDHEN, CDR2 SYDVKM. Trimming at V came to 4 bases and at J to 1 base, leaving 4 bases not matched to a gene. Under the authors' procedure: It was from reference gene primer amplification that nucleated cell counts were estimated. Sequenced by immunoSEQ multiplex PCR; TCRdb stores in-frame clones only, minus some. Clone size and the V and J calls come from that table; the DNA yielded D and trimming. The sample lists more than 250,000 clones; 70% to 90% were seen once. This TCR came from a man aged 60 to 75 who had recovered from COVID-19. V gene TRBV28 combines with J gene TRBJ1-3, with 10 bases identical to TRBD1. The sample taken for sequencing was peripheral blood. For the CDR3, the DNA is TGTGCCAGCAGTTCCGACAGGGGGCCTTCTGGAAACACCATATATTTT. It translates to CASSSDRGPSGNTIYF. Drawing the rest from reference TRBV28 and TRBJ1-3, the complete variable domain is DVKVTQSSRYLVKRTGEKVFLECVQDMDHENMFWYRQDPGLGLRLIYFSYDVKMKEKGDIPEGYSVSREKKERFSLILESASTNQTSMYLCASSSDRGPSGNTIYFGEGSWLTVV.